This T cell receptor (beta chain) was sequenced in a study of T-cell memory formation after mild COVID-19. Study-level results: While clones contracting from day 15 to 85 were balanced between CD4 and CD8, later expanders leaned CD4+.

This clonotype has just a few counts. Its antigen is as yet unknown. 5'RACE, which relied on constant-segment primers, yielded TCR alpha and TCR beta cDNA libraries carrying sample barcodes and UMIs. In TCRdb, the 5' RACE reads were re-called with MiXCR into one record per CDR3 protein. The repertoire holds about 280,000 distinct CDR3 sequences, with approximately 8.4% as singletons. Trimming removed 0 bases from V and 6 bases from J, with 11 bases in between. The germline CDR1 and CDR2 sequences are MNHEY and SVGAGI. The CDR3 contains 14 residues. Material: PBMCs or a T cell subset sorted from them (not recorded which). This TCR derives from a man aged 18 to 30 who had mild COVID-19 (a few samples of this study predate the infection). Cell type and time point are not known. The chain employs TRBV6-5 and TRBJ1-1; weak D call: TRBD1 (5 bases). Here the CDR3 reads CASSYSGPTAEAFF. The CDR3 nucleotides read TGTGCCAGCAGTTACTCGGGACCGACCGCTGAAGCTTTCTTT.